These 16 T cell receptor beta chains were all obtained from the same sample, sequenced in a study of blood T cell repertoires in COVID-19. Clones were read by immunoSEQ multiplex PCR, and TCRdb kept only the in-frame ones, dropping some. The table includes about 99,000 clones, 75% to 85% detected once. The sequencing input was peripheral blood. Source of these receptors: an elderly man with COVID-19, enrolled during active disease.

The genes are TRBV19 and TRBJ1-3; 7 bases fit TRBD1. The germline gives CDR1 LNHDA, CDR2 SQIVND (reference sequence). The junction had 7 bases not matched to a gene; V was cut back by 7 bases and J by 4 bases. This CDR3 comprises 14 residues. As DNA, the CDR3 is TGTGCCAGTACTGTGGGACAGATGGGAAACACCATATATTTT. Its protein is CASTVGQMGNTIYF.

The gene calls are TRBV18 and TRBJ2-3; 9 nucleotides match TRBD1. With 4 bases clipped from V and 2 bases from J, the junction kept 4 bases outside the gene matches. This CDR3 has 15 residues. Germline lookup yields CDR1 KGHSH and CDR2 LQKENI. CDR3 DNA: TGTGCCAGCTCACGCGGGACAGGGAACACAGATACGCAGTATTTT. Translated: CASSRGTGNTDTQYF.

The rearrangement uses TRBV3-1 (or the pseudogene TRBV3-2) and TRBJ2-3; D ambiguous. V lost 2 bases, J lost 8 bases, and 11 bases lay in between. Germline V gene sequence: CDR1 LGHDT, CDR2 YNNKEL (reference sequence). CDR3 length: 13 amino acids. This CDR3 reads CASSQMKFGTQYF. The CDR3, as DNA: TGTGCCAGCAGCCAAATGAAGTTCGGTACGCAGTATTTT.

V is TRBV12-5 and J is TRBJ2-3; TRBD1 matches 8 bases. This CDR3 has 16 residues. The V gene end was trimmed by 8 bases and the J gene end by 5 bases; junction bases not matched to a gene: 15. From germline, CDR1 is LGHNT and CDR2 FRNRAP. DNA for the CDR3: TGTGCTAGTAGTGGTCCCACAGGGGGTCTATTAGATACGCAGTATTTT. The encoded protein is CASSGPTGGLLDTQYF.

The chain carries TRBV5-1 and TRBJ1-2, with D tentatively TRBD1 (5 bases). Germline values: CDR1 SGHRS, CDR2 YFSETQ. CDR3 length: 15 amino acids. Trimming took off 4 bases at V and 4 bases at J, with 17 bases between the two ends. CDR3 nucleotides: TGCGCCAGCAGCACCGATCAGGGAACCCTCTATGGCTACACCTTC. The encoded protein is CASSTDQGTLYGYTF.

The CDR3 DNA is TGTGCCAGCAGCTTAGTTTCCGGGGGGGCGTCTAACTATGGCTACACCTTC. It specifies CASSLVSGGASNYGYTF. The chain employs TRBV11-2 and TRBJ1-2, with D possibly TRBD1 on 6 matching bases. Germline V lookup: CDR1 SGHAT, CDR2 FQNNGV. V shed 1 base and J shed 0 bases, with 15 bases lying between them. This CDR3 is built from 17 residues.

The genes are TRBV27 and TRBJ1-2; the match to TRBD1 covers 12 bases. The CDR3 spans 15 residues. The V gene end was trimmed by 2 bases and the J gene end by 7 bases; junction bases not matched to a gene: 5. Germline V lookup: CDR1 MNHEY, CDR2 SMNVEV (reference sequence). The CDR3 DNA sequence: TGTGCCAGCAGTTTAAAAGGGACAGGGGGCTCTGGCTACACCTTC. The encoded protein is CASSLKGTGGSGYTF.

The chain joins TRBV2 to TRBJ2-7, with 7 bases identical to TRBD1. The CDR3 runs 14 residues. V dropped 2 bases and J dropped 9; count of bases not matched to a gene: 10. CDR1 is SNHLY and CDR2 is FYNNEI in the germline V gene. CDR3 protein: CASSEKGQLGGQYF. The CDR3 DNA reads TGTGCCAGCAGTGAAAAGGGACAGCTAGGGGGGCAGTACTTC.

The genes are TRBV7-6 and TRBJ1-5; TRBD1 matches at 8 bases. This CDR3 has 14 residues. J lost 6 bases, V lost 6 bases, and 7 bases had no gene match. Germline V CDR1 and CDR2: SGHVS, FNYEAQ. The CDR3 sequence: CASSYGTGGQPQHF. Written as DNA, the CDR3 is TGTGCCAGCAGTTATGGGACAGGAGGTCAGCCCCAGCATTTT.

V gene TRBV19 combines with J gene TRBJ2-5, with TRBD2 as a possible D gene (6 bases). Between the trimmed V and J ends, which lost 3 bases and 5 bases, there was a span of 13 bases. CDR1 is LNHDA, CDR2 SQIVND, per germline (reference sequence). This CDR3 contains 14 residues. The CDR3 here is CASSIGGRWETQYF. The CDR3 DNA reads TGTGCCAGTAGTATCGGGGGAAGGTGGGAGACCCAGTACTTC.

The rearrangement joins TRBV19 to TRBJ2-1, with TRBD1 matching over 9 bases. This CDR3 comprises 15 residues. V dropped 5 bases and J dropped 3; count of bases not matched to a gene: 5. CDR1 and CDR2 (germline): LNHDA, SQIVND (reference sequence). CDR3 DNA sequence: TGTGCCAGTAGTTCCCTGGGACAGGGCTACAATGAGCAGTTCTTC. Translating it yields CASSSLGQGYNEQFF.

This clone came up a few times. The rearrangement uses TRBV6-2 or TRBV6-3 and TRBJ2-1; 9 nucleotides line up with TRBD2. V lost 1 base to trimming and J lost 7 bases; unmatched junction nucleotides: 5. Germline V gene sequence: CDR1 MNHEY, CDR2 SVGEGT. This CDR3 spans 15 amino acids. The CDR3 region has the DNA TGTGCCAGCAGTTACTTTGGCGGGGGGGCAAATGAGCAGTTCTTC. Its translation: CASSYFGGGANEQFF.

This chain's CDR3 is CASSGQISGANVLTF. The DNA for the CDR3 is TGTGCCAGTAGCGGACAAATCTCTGGGGCCAACGTCCTGACTTTC. J is TRBJ2-6 and V is TRBV19; the D gene is possibly TRBD1 (5 bases). V was shortened by 6 bases and J by 0 bases, with 9 bases between the two germline ends. Germline V gene lookup returns CDR1 LNHDA and CDR2 SQIVND (reference sequence). The CDR3 length is 15 residues.

CDR3 bases: TGTGCCAGCAGTTTGGTGGAGGGCTCTCCCACTGAAGCTTTCTTT. This gives the protein CASSLVEGSPTEAFF. J is TRBJ1-1 and V is TRBV25-1; D is ambiguous. The CDR3 is made up of 15 amino acids. CDR1 and CDR2 (germline): MGHDK, SYGVNS. V lost 5 bases, J lost 4 bases, and 17 bases lay in between.

The V and J genes are TRBV7-6 and TRBJ1-1; a weak D match, TRBD1 (5 bases). V lost 5 bases and J lost 1, with 11 bases in between. In germline, CDR1 is SGHVS, CDR2 FNYEAQ. The CDR3 totals 14 residues. The CDR3: CASSLDIRNTEAFF. The CDR3 DNA is TGTGCCAGCAGCCTGGACATCAGGAACACTGAAGCTTTCTTT.

V and J are TRBV30 and TRBJ2-1; no clear D. CDR1 is GTSNPN, CDR2 SVGIG, per germline (reference sequence). The ends were cut back, 2 bases at V and 5 bases at J, with 19 bases in the middle. The CDR3 has 16 residues. The CDR3, as DNA: TGTGCCTGGAGTCAACCCCCCCCAAGACTCCACAATGAGCAGTTCTTC. Residues: CAWSQPPPRLHNEQFF.